This T cell receptor (beta chain) appears in the sequencing data of a study of blood T cell repertoires in COVID-19. Turning to the study itself: PBMCs, B-cell-depleted T cells, or T cells provided the cDNA or gDNA that made up the material.

The CDR3 length is 13 residues. Per germline, CDR1 MNHEY and CDR2 SVGAGI. The ends were cut back, 10 bases at V and 2 bases at J, with 14 bases in the middle. Participant reports of clinical history set cohort assignment. How the authors handled the data: Reference gene primer amplification gave estimated nucleated cell counts. Some clones are missing from TCRdb's copy, which holds only in-frame ones; the method was immunoSEQ multiplex PCR. Clonal size and the V and J genes are those of that table, whereas D and trimming came from the DNA. This table has 150,000 to 200,000 clones, roughly 82% appearing once. This clone was counted between two and nine times.

This chain links TRBV6-5 with TRBJ1-2; maybe TRBD1 (6 bases). The TCR originated in a woman aged 55-70 years with acute COVID-19. The specimen was PBMCs or T cells enriched from blood (not recorded which). The CDR3 region is CAISRGLNYGYTF. CDR3 DNA: TGTGCCATCTCCAGGGGCTTAAACTATGGCTACACCTTC.